Listed here is a single TCR beta chain. The antigen remains unidentified. This entry is derived from a study of long-term antiretroviral therapy in people with HIV. Study information: By about a decade, the earliest samples predate the 2015 immediate-ART recommendation.

Researchers report immunoSEQ v3.0 was run at survey level. Sequencing targeted 40,000-50,000 T-cell genomes per sample. Sequencing used immunoSEQ multiplex PCR; TCRdb keeps in-frame clones, though not all of them. Of under 45,000 clones listed, approximately 85% are singletons. Points from the study as a whole: HIV repertoires covered narrower CDR3 length ranges than controls did.

Germline-derived CDR1 and CDR2 are SQVTM and ANQGSEA. The CDR3 is 13 amino acids. Trimming pared 4 bases from V and 3 bases from J, leaving 13 bases between. This rearrangement joins TRBV29-1 to TRBJ2-7; D not certain. This sample comprised unsorted PBMCs, obtained 3.1 years after starting antiretroviral therapy. The TCR originated in a woman aged 50 to 65 with HIV. The CDR3 sequence: CSVVIGPYYEQYF. CDR3 nucleotides: TGCAGCGTTGTAATCGGGCCATACTACGAGCAGTACTTC.